This T cell receptor beta chain was identified in a study of blood T cell repertoires in COVID-19. Looking at the study overall: T cells, B-cell-depleted T cells, or PBMCs supplied cDNA or gDNA.

With 3 bases clipped from V and 9 bases from J, the junction kept 8 bases outside the gene matches. The CDR3 totals 13 residues. CDR1 and CDR2 from the germline V gene are SGHVS and FQNEAQ. Profiling relied on immunoSEQ multiplex PCR, and the TCRdb table lists in-frame clones only, not all of them. This sample has about 220,000 clones, with roughly 87% found just once. The specimen was peripheral blood. This clonotype was obtained from a middle-aged man with active or convalescent COVID-19. V usage is TRBV7-8 and J usage is TRBJ2-7; 7 bases fit TRBD1. The CDR3, as DNA: TGTGCCAGCAGCTTGGCGACAGGGCAAATGCAGTACTTC. Its translation: CASSLATGQMQYF. The entire variable domain, with the rest obtained from reference TRBV7-8 and TRBJ2-7, is as follows: GAGVSQSPRYKVAKRGQDVALRCDPISGHVSLFWYQQALGQGPEFLTYFQNEAQLDKSGLPSDRFFAERPEGSVSTLKIQRTQQEDSAVYLCASSLATGQMQYFGPGTRLTVT.